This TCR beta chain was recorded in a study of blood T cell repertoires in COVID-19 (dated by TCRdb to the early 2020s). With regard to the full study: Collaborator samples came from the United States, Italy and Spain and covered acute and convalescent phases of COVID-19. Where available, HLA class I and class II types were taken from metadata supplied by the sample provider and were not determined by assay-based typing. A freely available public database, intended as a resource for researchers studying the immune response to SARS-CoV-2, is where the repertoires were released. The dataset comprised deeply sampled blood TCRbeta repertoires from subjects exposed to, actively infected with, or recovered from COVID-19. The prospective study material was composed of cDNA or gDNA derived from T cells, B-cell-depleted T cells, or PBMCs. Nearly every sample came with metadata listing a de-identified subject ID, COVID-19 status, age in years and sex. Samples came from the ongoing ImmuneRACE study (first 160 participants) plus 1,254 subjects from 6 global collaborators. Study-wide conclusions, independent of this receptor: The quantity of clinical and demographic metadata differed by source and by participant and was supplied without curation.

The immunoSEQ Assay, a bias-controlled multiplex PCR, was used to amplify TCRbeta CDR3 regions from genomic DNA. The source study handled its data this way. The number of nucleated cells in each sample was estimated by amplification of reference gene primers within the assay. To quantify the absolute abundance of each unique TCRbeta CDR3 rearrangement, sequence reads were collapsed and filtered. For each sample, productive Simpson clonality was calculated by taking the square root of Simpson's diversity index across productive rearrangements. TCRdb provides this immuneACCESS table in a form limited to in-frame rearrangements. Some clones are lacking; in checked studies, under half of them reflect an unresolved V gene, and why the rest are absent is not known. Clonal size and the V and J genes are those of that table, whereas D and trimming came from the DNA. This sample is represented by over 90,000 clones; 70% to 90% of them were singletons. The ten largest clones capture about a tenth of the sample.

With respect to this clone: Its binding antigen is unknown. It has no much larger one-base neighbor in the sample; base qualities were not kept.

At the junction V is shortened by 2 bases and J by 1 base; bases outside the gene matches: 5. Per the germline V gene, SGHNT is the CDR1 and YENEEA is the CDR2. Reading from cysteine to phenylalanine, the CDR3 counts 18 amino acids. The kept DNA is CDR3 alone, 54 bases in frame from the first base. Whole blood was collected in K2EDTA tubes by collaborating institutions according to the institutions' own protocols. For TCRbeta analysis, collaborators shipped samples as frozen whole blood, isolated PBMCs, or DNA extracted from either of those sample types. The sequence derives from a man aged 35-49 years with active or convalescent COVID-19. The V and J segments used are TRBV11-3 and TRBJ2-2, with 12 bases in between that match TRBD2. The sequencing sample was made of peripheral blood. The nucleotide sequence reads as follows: TGTGCCAGCAGCTTACTGCCACTAGCGGGGGGGAACACCGGGGAGCTGTTTTTT. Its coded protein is CASSLLPLAGGNTGELFF.